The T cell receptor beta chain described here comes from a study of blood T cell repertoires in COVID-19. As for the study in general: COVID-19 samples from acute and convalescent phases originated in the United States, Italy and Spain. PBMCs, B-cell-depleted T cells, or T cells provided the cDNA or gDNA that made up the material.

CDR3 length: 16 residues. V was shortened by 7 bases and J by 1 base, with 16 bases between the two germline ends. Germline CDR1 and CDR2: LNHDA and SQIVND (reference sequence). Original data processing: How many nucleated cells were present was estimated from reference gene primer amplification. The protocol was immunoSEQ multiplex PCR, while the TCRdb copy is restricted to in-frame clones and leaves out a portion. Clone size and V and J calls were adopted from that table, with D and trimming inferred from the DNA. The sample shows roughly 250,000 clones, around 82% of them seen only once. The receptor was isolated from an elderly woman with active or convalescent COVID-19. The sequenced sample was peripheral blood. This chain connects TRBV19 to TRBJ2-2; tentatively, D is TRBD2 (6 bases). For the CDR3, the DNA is TGTGCCAGTACCCTGATGGGGGGAGGGAACACCGGGGAGCTGTTTTTT. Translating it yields CASTLMGGGNTGELFF. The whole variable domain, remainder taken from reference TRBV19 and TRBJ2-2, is DGGITQSPKYLFRKEGQNVTLSCEQNLNHDAMYWYRQDPGQGLRLIYYSQIVNDFQKGDIAEGYSVSREKKESFPLTVTSAQKNPTAFYLCASTLMGGGNTGELFFGEGSRLTVL.